This is a list of T cell receptor beta chains from one sample in a study of a mutant IDH1 vaccine in newly diagnosed glioma. Profiled with immunoSEQ multiplex PCR; TCRdb holds only in-frame clones, not every one. The table shows 50,000 or so clones, with roughly 90% occurring only once. The sequences come from PBMCs, collected from a glioma patient treated with radiotherapy, temozolomide or both. The receptors stem from a man aged 35-49 years with glioma. Each CDR3 is given with its conserved first and last residue. The order of the fields is CDR3 length, V gene, J gene, CDR3 protein.

14	TRBV6-6	TRBJ2-3	CASSYSPQSDTQYF
16	TRBV9	TRBJ2-2	CASSVGAGVDTGELFF
16	TRBV7-8	TRBJ1-4	CASSSDRGLINEKLFF
15	TRBV6-5	TRBJ1-2	CASSSPDRGLYGYTF
15	TRBV7-2	TRBJ2-5	CASSLEGLAGETQYF
13	TRBV2	TRBJ1-4	CASNVEGEEKLFF
16	TRBV9	TRBJ2-7	CASSHQGGTGAYEQYF
13	TRBV7-9	TRBJ2-1	CASSSGLVNEQFF
13	TRBV7-2	TRBJ1-1	CASSRGRYTEAFF
13	TRBV5-6	TRBJ2-5	CASSRAGPPDQYF
14	TRBV5-1	TRBJ1-1	CASSLGGEGTEAFF
18	TRBV27	TRBJ2-4	CASSPEGAGFVAKNIQYF
14	TRBV29-1	TRBJ2-7	CSVERGAGTYEQYF
15	TRBV19	TRBJ2-2	CASSARTSGYGELFF
16	TRBV7-9	TRBJ2-7	CASSLAHGGGSYEQYF
15	TRBV11-2	TRBJ2-3	CASSRLAGLTDTQYF
16	TRBV5-5	TRBJ1-4	CASSQNRVETNEKLFF
15	TRBV6-5	TRBJ2-7	CASSPDRGSSYEQYF
15	TRBV27	TRBJ2-7	CASSSSGTGGYEQYF
15	TRBV6-1	TRBJ1-4	CASSFLTGSNEKLFF
12	TRBV7-2	TRBJ2-7	CASSLVGHEQYF
17	TRBV9	TRBJ1-1	CASSVGNPGGTDTEAFF
13	TRBV7-2	TRBJ2-1	CASSLGPRMGQFF
15	TRBV7-2	TRBJ1-3	CASSLAGWQGDTIYF
15	TRBV5-1	TRBJ2-5	CASSLGTSAQETQYF
16	TRBV4-1	TRBJ2-7	CASSQAAVLLPYEQYF
13	TRBV4-3	TRBJ1-1	CASSIQGLTEAFF
17	TRBV4-1	TRBJ1-4	CASSQVFQGRNNEKLFF
17	TRBV29-1	TRBJ2-1	CSVEGHDDQGSYNEQFF
14	TRBV7-9	TRBJ2-1	CANSQRTGGNSQFF
15	TRBV7-2	TRBJ2-2	CASSQTGRATGELFF
16	TRBV27	TRBJ2-2	CASSFEQIRRTGELFF
12	TRBV27	TRBJ2-7	CASSRTGHEQYF
15	TRBV6-5	TRBJ1-1	CASRRSGTGNTEAFF
13	TRBV28	TRBJ1-5	CASGLRGSQPQHF
13	TRBV6-6	TRBJ1-4	CASWVGPPEKLFF
16	TRBV6-1	TRBJ2-7	CASSEGKYAGGSEQYF
16	TRBV6-5	TRBJ2-2	CASSYLQGRTTGELFF
16	TRBV27	TRBJ2-2	CASSLWSGGHTGELFF
17	TRBV5-1	TRBJ2-4	CASSLDPKGPQRNIQYF
13	TRBV28	TRBJ2-7	CASRSDRVWEQYF